The clone carrying this TCR beta chain has a single count. Germline lookup yields CDR1 MNHEY and CDR2 SVGAGI. V was trimmed by 5 bases and J by 10 bases, leaving 12 bases between them. The CDR3 has 13 amino acids. These data come from a study of blood T cell repertoires in COVID-19. The overall study: Sites across the United States, Italy and Spain contributed samples from acute and convalescent COVID-19. T cells, B-cell-depleted T cells, or PBMCs supplied cDNA or gDNA.

Profiling relied on immunoSEQ multiplex PCR, and the TCRdb table lists in-frame clones only, not all of them. The data contain a few hundred thousand clones, 89% of them singletons. The receptor was derived from a woman in her thirties or forties who had recovered from COVID-19. This rearrangement joins TRBV6-5 to TRBJ1-6; weak D call: TRBD1 (5 bases). The sample taken for sequencing was peripheral blood. The CDR3 nucleotides are TGTGCCAGCAGTACTGACAGAATCTCACCCCTCCACTTT. It translates to CASSTDRISPLHF.